This is a list of T cell receptor beta chains from one sample in a study of blood T cell repertoires in COVID-19. Only in-frame clones appear in the TCRdb table, and some are missing; sequencing was by immunoSEQ multiplex PCR. The sample lists 110,000 or so clones; more than 80% were seen once. The specimen was peripheral blood. The receptors originated from a middle-aged woman with acute or convalescent COVID-19. CDR3s include the opening cysteine and the closing phenylalanine or tryptophan. D genes are given only for firm matches. Clone size is stated in some rows and not others, as once, few, many or a class when expanded.

V gene	D gene	clone size	J gene	CDR3 DNA	CDR3 protein
TRBV11-3	-	-	TRBJ2-3	TGTGCCAGCAGCTTAGAGGTAGACACAGATACGCAGTATTTT	CASSLEVDTDTQYF
TRBV27	-	few	TRBJ1-2	TGTGCCAGCAGTTTTGGGGGGAGCCATGGCTACACCTTC	CASSFGGSHGYTF
TRBV27	-	-	TRBJ2-3	TGTGCCAGCAGTCCGACCCTTGGGGGCTCCACAGATACGCAGTATTTT	CASSPTLGGSTDTQYF
TRBV18	TRBD1	once	TRBJ1-1	TGTGCCAGCTCACCACCTGGACAGGGAGTTGAAAAAACTGAAGCTTTCTTT	CASSPPGQGVEKTEAFF
TRBV9	TRBD1	-	TRBJ1-6	TGTGCCAGCAGCGTGACAGGGTTTGATTCACCCCTCCACTTT	CASSVTGFDSPLHF
TRBV11-2	-	-	TRBJ1-2	TGTGCCAGCAGCCCAAGTCGCAGGTTTAACTATGGCTACACCTTC	CASSPSRRFNYGYTF
TRBV4-1	-	-	TRBJ2-7	TGCGCCAGCAGCCAAGGACCAGGGCTACCCTACGAGCAGTACTTC	CASSQGPGLPYEQYF
TRBV7-9	TRBD1	-	TRBJ1-2	TGTGCCAGCAGTTTCGCCCGGGACAGAGGAGGCTACACCTTC	CASSFARDRGGYTF
TRBV6-1	-	-	TRBJ1-6	TGTGCCAGCAGTGAACGGGGGAATTCACCCCTCCACTTT	CASSERGNSPLHF
TRBV7-2	-	few	TRBJ1-3	TGTGCCAGCAGCCCCAAAGGGGGTGGGAGATTGTATTTT	CASSPKGGGRLYF
TRBV3-1/TRBV3-2	TRBD1	-	TRBJ1-1	TGTGCCAGCAGCCCCGGACAGGGAGAAGCTTTCTTT	CASSPGQGEAFF
TRBV9	TRBD2	-	TRBJ2-1	TGTGCCAGCAGCCCACAACCGCTAGCGGGGGGCTATGAGCAGTTCTTC	CASSPQPLAGGYEQFF
TRBV7-9	TRBD1	few	TRBJ1-1	TGTGCCAGCAGCTTTGAGACAGGGGGTGCTGAAGCTTTCTTT	CASSFETGGAEAFF
TRBV10-3	-	-	TRBJ2-5	TGTGCCATCACATCAGATTCTGGGCGAGAGACCCAGTACTTC	CAITSDSGRETQYF
TRBV3-1/TRBV3-2	TRBD2	-	TRBJ2-1	TGTGCCAGCAGCCAAGATCTGGGCGGGGGGCCCTACAATGAGCAGTTCTTC	CASSQDLGGGPYNEQFF
TRBV18	TRBD2	-	TRBJ2-1	TGTGCCAGCTCACCCAGCGGGGGGAGGAATGAGCAGTTCTTC	CASSPSGGRNEQFF
TRBV5-4	TRBD1	-	TRBJ1-2	TGTGCCAGCAGGCCGGACAGGGGCTTGGGCTATGGCTACACCTTC	CASRPDRGLGYGYTF